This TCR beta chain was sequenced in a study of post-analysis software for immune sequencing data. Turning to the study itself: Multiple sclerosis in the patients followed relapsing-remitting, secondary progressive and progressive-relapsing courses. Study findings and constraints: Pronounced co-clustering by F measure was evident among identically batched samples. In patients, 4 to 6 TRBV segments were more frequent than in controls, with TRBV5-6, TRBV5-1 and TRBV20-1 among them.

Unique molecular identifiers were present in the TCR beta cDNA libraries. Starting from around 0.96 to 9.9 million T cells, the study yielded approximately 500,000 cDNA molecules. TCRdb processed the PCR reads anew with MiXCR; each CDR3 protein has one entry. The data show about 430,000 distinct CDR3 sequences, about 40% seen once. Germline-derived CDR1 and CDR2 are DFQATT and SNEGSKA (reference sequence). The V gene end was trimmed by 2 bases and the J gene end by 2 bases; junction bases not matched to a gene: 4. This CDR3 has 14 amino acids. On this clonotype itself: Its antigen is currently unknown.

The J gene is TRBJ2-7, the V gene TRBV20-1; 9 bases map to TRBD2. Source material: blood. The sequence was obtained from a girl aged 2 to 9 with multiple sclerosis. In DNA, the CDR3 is TGCAGTGCTAGACAGCGGGAGGCTACCTACGAGCAGTACTTC. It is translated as CSARQREATYEQYF.